These 9 T cell receptor beta chains originate from one sample sequenced in a study of shared T cell receptors in the human thymus. Produced via immunoSEQ multiplex PCR; TCRdb's table is partial and in-frame only. The sample holds some 760,000 clones; 80% to 90% are singletons and the top ten take 0.0095% to 0.013%. These same data were also listed under a study on human thymus T cells.

What was sequenced was thymocytes. These receptors were obtained from a girl in the first two years of life with a congenital heart defect.

The V gene is TRBV4-3, the J gene TRBJ2-1, with 11 bases identical to TRBD2. This CDR3 contains 18 residues. Germline CDR1 is LGHNA and CDR2 is YSLEER. J was trimmed by 4 bases and V by 0 bases; bases with no gene match: 8. DNA of the CDR3: TGCGCCAGCAGCCAAGATTATAGCGGGGGGGGAATATACAATGAGCAGTTCTTC. This encodes CASSQDYSGGGIYNEQFF.

The chain links TRBV7-8 to TRBJ2-1; D not certain. Germline-derived CDR1 and CDR2 are SGHVS and FQNEAQ. The ends were cut back, 10 bases at V and 0 bases at J, with 13 bases in the middle. There are 14 residues in the CDR3. The CDR3 region has the DNA TGTGCCATTTTGGCGACGGGCTCCTACAATGAGCAGTTCTTC. This gives the protein CAILATGSYNEQFF.

The DNA of the CDR3 is TGTGCCAGCAGCTTTCGGATAGCGGGGCATAATGAGCAGTTCTTC. Residues: CASSFRIAGHNEQFF. The rearrangement uses TRBV5-4 and TRBJ2-1; 8 bases are shared with TRBD2. This CDR3 has 15 residues. The germline gives CDR1 SGHNT, CDR2 YYREEE (reference sequence). Losses at the gene ends were 2 bases for V and 7 bases for J; bases not matched to a gene: 8.

The chain uses TRBV12-5 and TRBJ1-6; 7 nucleotides align to TRBD1. Trimming cost V 3 bases and J 7 bases; bases outside gene matches: 9. Germline CDR1 LGHNT, CDR2 FRNRAP. This CDR3 region has 16 residues. This CDR3 is CASGFLLNRGNSPLHF. The CDR3 coding sequence is TGTGCTAGTGGTTTCCTACTCAACAGGGGCAATTCACCCCTCCACTTT.

This clone was seen only a few times. The rearrangement links TRBV25-1 to TRBJ2-7, with 9 bases that match TRBD1. Germline V gene data show CDR1 as MGHDK and CDR2 as SYGVNS. The trim removed 3 bases at V and 2 bases at J, leaving 5 bases unmatched. CDR3 length: 15 residues. CDR3 nucleotides: TGTGCCAGCAGTGATCGGGGACAGGGCCCCTACGAGCAGTACTTC. Residues: CASSDRGQGPYEQYF.

This clone came up once. The V call is TRBV20-1, the J call TRBJ2-1; D is unclear. Germline lookup yields CDR1 DFQATT and CDR2 SNEGSKA (reference sequence). Trimming removed 3 bases at V and 7 bases at J, with 7 bases between. The CDR3 loop spans 11 amino acids. CDR3 sequence (DNA): TGCAGTGCTAGTGAGGTGAATGAGCAGTTCTTC. This codes for CSASEVNEQFF.

This clone is a singleton in its sample. The chain employs TRBV11-1 and TRBJ2-7; 7 positions match TRBD1. Trimming cost V 2 bases and J 3 bases; bases outside gene matches: 4. Germline V lookup: CDR1 SGHAT, CDR2 FQDESV (reference sequence). There are 14 residues in the CDR3. The CDR3 region has the DNA TGTGCCAGCAGCTTATGGGGACAGAGCTACGAGCAGTACTTC. Encoded protein: CASSLWGQSYEQYF.

V gene TRBV2 combines with J gene TRBJ1-5, with 7 bases that match TRBD1. This CDR3 comprises 17 residues. Germline V gene sequence: CDR1 SNHLY, CDR2 FYNNEI. V was clipped by 3 bases and J by 0 bases; unmatched bases: 8. The CDR3 protein is CASSDWTGVYSNQPQHF. The CDR3 nucleotides read TGTGCCAGCAGTGATTGGACAGGCGTATATAGCAATCAGCCCCAGCATTTT.

The chain couples TRBV4-1 to TRBJ2-4; 10 positions agree with TRBD2. Unmatched junction bases numbered 11, after V lost 1 base and J lost 5 bases. Per the germline V gene, CDR1 is MGHRA and CDR2 is YSYEKL. The CDR3 runs 18 residues. The chain's CDR3 is CASSQGVQASGGENIQYF. The CDR3 nucleotides read TGCGCCAGCAGCCAAGGGGTACAGGCTAGCGGGGGAGAAAACATTCAGTACTTC.